The T cell receptor (beta chain) described here comes from a study of cytomegalovirus exposure and HLA in healthy donors. Study-wide background: The approximately 120 validation repertoires matched the roughly 670 first-cohort repertoires in platform, a later analysis reported.

V was pared by 1 base and J by 8 bases, with 12 bases between. The CDR3 runs 14 residues. Germline V lookup: CDR1 SGHTA, CDR2 FQGTGA. Findings and limits, study-wide: In the 130 or so validation repertoires, a later analysis found that first-cohort TCR clusters tended to co-occur. It was confirmed in vitro that a few of the CMV-associated chains were specific for CMV antigens. Cytomegalovirus association was listed for roughly 160 TCR beta chains.

Method: immunoSEQ multiplex PCR; TCRdb's copy keeps in-frame clones and lacks some. The sample yields roughly 45,000 clones, roughly 94% seen once. This clone appeared a few times. Its specificity is unknown. The receptor was derived from a woman aged 18-29 years in good health and CMV-seropositive. The genes are TRBV7-3 and TRBJ2-1; weak D call: TRBD2 (6 bases). Sequenced: PBMCs. CDR3 residues: CASSLNTGSDEQFF. CDR3 DNA: TGTGCCAGCAGCTTAAATACCGGGAGCGATGAGCAGTTCTTC.